This T cell receptor beta chain was identified during a study of T cell responses to AZD1222 COVID-19 vaccine. Study-wide results and limits: Researchers report vaccine-associated CD4 TCRs spanning spike, with dominance at 160-218 and 743-854.

Of note for this clone: The antigen remains unidentified.

The CDR3 loop spans 16 amino acids. V shed 5 bases and J 6 bases; nucleotides not matched to a gene: 10. Germline-derived CDR1 and CDR2 are SGHVS and FQNEAQ. Using immunoSEQ multiplex PCR, the repertoire was profiled, and TCRdb retains in-frame clones only, with some absent. The table has 80,000 to 90,000 clones, 90% seen once. The source was peripheral blood, collected on day 0 of AZD1222 vaccination. This sequence originates from an adult in good health. The V and J genes are TRBV7-8 and TRBJ1-4; 9 positions agree with TRBD1. CDR3 residues: CASSPRRRDRDEKLFF. As DNA, the CDR3 is TGTGCCAGCAGCCCAAGAAGGAGGGACAGGGATGAAAAACTGTTTTTT.